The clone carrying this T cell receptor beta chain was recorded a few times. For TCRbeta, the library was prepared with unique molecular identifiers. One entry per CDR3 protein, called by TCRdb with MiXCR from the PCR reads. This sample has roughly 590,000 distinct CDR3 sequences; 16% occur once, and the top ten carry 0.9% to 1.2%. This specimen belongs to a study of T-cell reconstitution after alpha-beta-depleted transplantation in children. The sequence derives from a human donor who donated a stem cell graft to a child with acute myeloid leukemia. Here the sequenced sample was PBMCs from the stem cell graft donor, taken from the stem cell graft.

CDR3 protein: CASSRDRESTGELFF. The CDR3 DNA reads as TGTGCCAGCAGCAGAGACAGGGAGAGCACCGGGGAGCTGTTTTTT. The chain is built from TRBV6-1 and TRBJ2-2; 7 bases map to TRBD1. The germline V gene encodes CDR1 MNHNS and CDR2 SASEGT. J gave up 4 bases and V 6 bases, and 8 bases lay outside the gene matches. The CDR3 sequence is 15 residues long.